This entry describes one T cell receptor (beta chain). The specificity of this receptor is unknown. Per-base qualities were not stored, and no clone one base away is much larger. This sample is part of a study of shared clonotypes between healthy human individuals (TCRdb year 2020). General notes on the study: The cohort comprised two women and a few men aged 18 to 49 years. Per donor, three plates each were used for CD4 naive and CD4 memory, two for CD8 naive, and one for CD8 memory. To estimate repertoire size and how much clonotype sharing occurs between individuals, the study deeply sequenced the blood TCR repertoires of five healthy adults. Different laboratories and diverse techniques were used to prepare libraries and sequence TCR repertoires, to increase sequencing depth and limit assay-specific biases. Per donor, leukapheresis produced somewhere between about 0.85 and 9.5 billion PBMCs.

Using the deep immunoSEQ assay, multiplex PCR amplified TCR CDR3 regions from genomic DNA. Genomic DNA extracted from each cell subset was distributed evenly over all wells of several immunoSEQ 96-well plates, and each plate served as one replicate. Each replicate PCR for sorted subsets received around 200 ng genomic DNA, equal to tens of thousands of T cell genomes. The purified libraries were quantified using a Qubit 3.0 fluorometer, sized with a Bioanalyzer 2100, and then quantified again using the KAPA Library Quantification kit. A separate single-read 150-cycle Illumina NextSeq 550 flow cell was used to sequence each immunoSEQ 96-well plate. The paper's processing steps were these. Because the immunoSEQ output held only junctional sequences and lacked quality scores, the filtering could not match the filtering applied to full-length reads. To assign V/J genes and CDR3, sequences were annotated against IMGT germline references using PyIR, a Python wrapper for IgBLAST v1.9. Reads with weak V/J assignments (E-value above 1e-6), missing CDR3, stop codons, out-of-frame junctions, or ambiguous translated residues were removed. V3J clonotypes were defined as sequences sharing the same inferred V gene, J gene, and CDR3 amino acid sequence. Percentage overlap between repertoires was computed as shared unique clonotypes divided by the size of the smaller repertoire. RTK rarefaction, the Chao1 estimator, and Recon v2.1 estimates of unobserved clonotypes were used to assess repertoire richness. For all TCRbeta clonotypes obtained by the gDNA method from a handful of donors, generation probabilities were computed with OLGA. TCRdb provides this immuneACCESS table in a form limited to in-frame rearrangements. Some clones are lacking; in checked studies, under half of them reflect an unresolved V gene, and why the rest are absent is not known. V and J calls and clone size come straight from that table; D and trimming were deduced from the DNA. The sample data list millions of clones, and around 94% of these were observed just once. Clones ranked in the top ten supply around 0.14% of the sample.

Donors were healthy HIV-negative adults with no recently reported acute infections or vaccinations. Every donor was a Caucasian adult living in Nashville, Tennessee, USA. CD4+ T cells were enriched by magnetic negative selection; naive cells were then positively selected on CD45RA, and the negative fraction formed the memory subset. Blood was collected by leukapheresis, and PBMCs were isolated by Ficoll-Histopaque density gradient centrifugation and then cryopreserved in liquid nitrogen vapor phase. Purity and quantity of every magnetically sorted T cell population were checked by analytical flow cytometry. From each sorted fraction, genomic DNA was isolated and quantified by UV absorbance on a Nanodrop 2000c. Study-level results and caveats: Estimated clonotype richness was generally larger for naive than for memory subsets. Pairwise subsampling led to the expectation that sequencing depth would affect the degree of clonotype sharing among donors. When a handful of donors were compared, the shared fraction of clonotypes was about 5% for naive CD4, more than 3% for naive CD8, about 2.5% for memory CD4, and about 0.36% for memory CD8. The small number of donors limited the genetic and exposure-history diversity represented. Sampling was restricted to blood, and TCR repertoires in tissues likely differ from the TCR repertoires found in blood. Even with the large sequencing depth, rarefaction of the sorted-subset datasets indicated that sequencing was incomplete. Compared with non-shared clonotypes, the clonotypes found in all four sorted-subset donors had higher generation probabilities.

The receptor's source is a man aged 18 to 29 in good health. Sequenced sample: naive CD4+ T cells sorted from blood. The sample's cell subset or site label, decoded: CD45RA+ positively selected.

The CDR3 is CASTLQGNQPQHF. The nucleotides are TGTGCCAGCACCCTCCAGGGCAATCAGCCCCAGCATTTT. The chain couples TRBV6-5 to TRBJ1-5; the D gene cannot be resolved reliably. The CDR3 runs 13 amino acids, cysteine and phenylalanine included. CDR3 DNA only is kept here, 39 bases in frame from base 1. The germline V gene supplies CDR1 MNHEY and CDR2 SVGAGI. V drops 7 bases and J drops 2 bases, leaving 9 bases in between.